The text below deals with one T cell receptor beta chain. The antigen is not known. V lost 5 bases and J lost 0, with 11 bases in between. Germline loops: CDR1 SQVTM, CDR2 ANQGSEA. There are 13 residues in the CDR3. These data belong to a study of Ad26.COV2.S vaccination and SARS-CoV-2 variants. Study-level findings and limits: Reported findings describe substantial breadth in spike-specific CD8+ and CD4+ T cell responses following vaccination. Vaccine recipients showed a spike-specific TCR breadth that was higher than in placebo recipients.

Some clones are missing from TCRdb's copy, which holds only in-frame ones; the method was immunoSEQ multiplex PCR. The sample records 350,000 to 400,000 clones, roughly 90% being singletons. Treatment described: around 19 received Ad26.COV2.S at low or high dose, single or two shots; about 5 received placebo; per-sample allocation not given. Day 63 after the first injection of vaccine or placebo was the sampling time. Boston hosted the donor, who was an adult aged 18-55 years. This clonotype was obtained from a person between 18 and 59 years old who received the Ad26.COV2.S COVID-19 vaccine or a placebo. The material was peripheral blood, obtained in a trial of Ad26.COV2.S vaccine versus placebo. V usage is TRBV29-1 and J usage is TRBJ2-7; D possibly matches TRBD1 or TRBD2 (5 bases each). This chain's CDR3 is CSVPSGTSYEQYF. DNA of the CDR3: TGCAGCGTTCCGTCAGGGACCTCCTACGAGCAGTACTTC.